The 6 T cell receptor beta chains in this list originate from one sample, sequenced in a study of blood T cell repertoires in COVID-19. The data were produced by immunoSEQ multiplex PCR, yet TCRdb's version contains in-frame clones alone and is incomplete. The top ten hold around 5% of the sample, which has 96,000 or so clones, roughly 80% seen once. Specimen: peripheral blood. These receptors were obtained from a man older than 75 with COVID-19, enrolled during active disease.

The rearrangement joins TRBV30 to TRBJ2-6, with no clear D. The CDR3 is 14 amino acids. The V and J ends lost 4 bases and 2 bases respectively, with 9 bases between them. Germline CDR1 reads GTSNPN; CDR2 reads SVGIG (reference sequence). CDR3 nucleotide sequence: TGTGCCTGGATGGGCGTAGCTGGGGCCAACGTCCTGACTTTC. Protein product: CAWMGVAGANVLTF.

CDR3 DNA: TGCGCCAGCAGCATCGCAGGGCCGAACACCGGGGAGCTGTTTTTT. This sequence encodes CASSIAGPNTGELFF. The J gene is TRBJ2-2, the V gene TRBV5-1, with D maybe TRBD1 (5 bases). The V end lost 4 bases, the J end lost 0 bases, and 10 bases lay between the germline ends. Germline V CDR1 and CDR2: SGHRS, YFSETQ. This CDR3 contains 15 residues.

The chain joins TRBV27 to TRBJ1-6, with TRBD1 matching 7 bases. There are 15 residues in the CDR3. CDR1 MNHEY and CDR2 SMNVEV come from the germline V gene (reference sequence). Trimming took 0 bases from V and 7 from J; bases not matched to a gene: 3. The CDR3 nucleotides read TGTGCCAGCAGTTTATCGCTCAGGGGGAATTCACCCCTCCACTTT. It translates to CASSLSLRGNSPLHF.

The chain links TRBV24-1 to TRBJ2-3, with D maybe TRBD1 (5 bases). CDR1 and CDR2 from the germline V gene are KGHDR and SFDVKD. CDR3 length: 16 amino acids. The germline V and J ends were trimmed by 2 bases and 2 bases, with 13 bases remaining between them. The CDR3: CATSDSNTGHTDTQYF. Here the CDR3 DNA reads TGTGCCACCAGTGATTCAAACACAGGCCACACAGATACGCAGTATTTT.

The chain employs TRBV4-3 and TRBJ2-3; D remains ambiguous. CDR1 and CDR2 from the germline V gene are LGHNA and YSLEER. Deletions cut 5 bases from V and 1 base from J, with 13 bases between. CDR3 length equals 15 residues. The CDR3 region has the DNA TGCGCCAGCAGCTCCGGATTCCGGGGCACAGATACGCAGTATTTT. Protein sequence: CASSSGFRGTDTQYF.

In this sample, this clone turned up a few times. The chain uses TRBV7-2 and TRBJ2-5, with 7 bases that match TRBD1. CDR3 size: 16 residues. The trim removed 0 bases at V and 3 bases at J, leaving 7 bases unmatched. CDR1 is SGHTA and CDR2 is FQGNSA in the germline V gene. This chain's CDR3 is CASSLAVRQGEETQYF. CDR3 bases: TGTGCCAGCAGCTTAGCGGTTCGGCAGGGGGAAGAGACCCAGTACTTC.